This T cell receptor (beta chain) emerged from a study of T cell responses to AZD1222 COVID-19 vaccine. Whole-study findings and limits: Researchers report vaccine-associated CD4 TCRs spanning spike, with dominance at 160-218 and 743-854. After the peak T cell response, and only then, were repertoires sampled.

Note on this clone: Its antigen is as yet unknown.

TCRdb's copy holds only in-frame clones and misses some; the assay was immunoSEQ multiplex PCR. In the table there are approximately 92,000 clones, around 86% of which are singletons. Sequences were derived from peripheral blood, sampled on day 0 of AZD1222 vaccination. The clonotype originates from an adult in good health.

CDR3 in DNA: TGTGCCAGTAAAAGCAGGGCCGGGACTACCGCTTTAGCTTTCTTT. It codes for CASKSRAGTTALAFF. The chain couples TRBV19 to TRBJ1-1; possible D gene TRBD1, 5 bases. Trimming cost V 7 bases and J 10 bases, with 25 bases left between them. Germline CDR1 reads LNHDA; CDR2 reads SQIVND (reference sequence). The CDR3 has 15 residues.